The 13 T cell receptor beta chains listed next were all sequenced from one sample in a study of blood T cell repertoires in COVID-19. Sequenced by immunoSEQ multiplex PCR; TCRdb stores in-frame clones only, minus some. The data show hundreds of thousands of clones, roughly 90% seen once. Sequenced material: peripheral blood. The receptors come from a woman aged 55-69 years with COVID-19, enrolled during active disease.

This chain joins TRBV7-8 and TRBJ2-7, with D perhaps TRBD2 (7 bases). Germline V gene data show CDR1 as SGHVS and CDR2 as FQNEAQ. The CDR3 extends over 12 amino acids. The germline V and J ends were trimmed by 3 bases and 13 bases, with 16 bases remaining between them. The DNA for the CDR3 is TGTGCCAGCAGCTTGAGGGGGGACTACGCCTACTTC. The encoded protein is CASSLRGDYAYF.

The count of this clone is one. The rearrangement uses TRBV9 and TRBJ2-3; 8 positions agree with TRBD1. Trimming took 4 bases from V and 0 from J; bases not matched to a gene: 7. This CDR3 is built from 16 residues. From germline, CDR1 is SGDLS and CDR2 YYNGEE. The CDR3 DNA reads TGTGCCAGCAGCACCCCGACAGGGGATAGCACAGATACGCAGTATTTT. Protein product: CASSTPTGDSTDTQYF.

The V and J genes are TRBV12-3 or TRBV12-4 and TRBJ1-2; D is unresolved. CDR3 length: 13 residues. CDR3 loop: CAPEGARAGGYTF. The DNA for the CDR3 is TGTGCACCCGAGGGTGCTAGGGCTGGCGGCTACACCTTC.

This clone appeared a single time. No conserved phenylalanine or tryptophan is present at the end of the CDR3, so a read error is the likely explanation. It is unclear where the CDR3 begins or ends on the DNA, so no DNA is shown, and the CDR3 is as TCRdb lists it. The chain carries TRBV5-1 and TRBJ2-7; the table's D call, TRBD2, was not checked against the DNA. Germline V gives CDR1 SGHRS, CDR2 YFSETQ. The CDR3 is 15 residues long, counting both termini. This CDR3 reads CASSLAGLAGGPPSL.

The chain employs TRBV12-3 or TRBV12-4 and TRBJ1-6, with 7 bases lining up with TRBD1. The CDR3 has 13 residues. The J segment lost 11 bases and the V segment lost 6 bases, leaving 7 bases of the junction unmatched. The CDR3, as DNA: TGTGCCAGCAGGGGACAGCCAGGAACACCCCTCCACTTT. Protein sequence: CASRGQPGTPLHF.

V gene TRBV10-3 combines with J gene TRBJ2-3; TRBD2 agrees at 9 bases. There are 14 residues in the CDR3. CDR1 is ENHRY and CDR2 is SYGVKD in the germline V gene. J lost 0 bases, V lost 6 bases, and 1 base had no gene match. The CDR3 spells CAISAGGSTDTQYF. The CDR3 DNA reads as TGTGCCATCAGCGCGGGGGGGAGCACAGATACGCAGTATTTT.

This chain uses TRBV6-4 with TRBJ2-3, with D perhaps matching TRBD1 (5 bases). V lost 3 bases, J lost 6 bases, and 16 bases lay in between. The CDR3 length is 15 residues. Germline CDR1 reads MRHNA; CDR2 reads SNTAGT. The CDR3 is CASSETGSSGDTQYF. The CDR3 DNA follows: TGTGCCAGCAGTGAAACCGGATCTTCAGGGGATACGCAGTATTTT.

The chain employs TRBV5-4 and TRBJ2-5; perhaps TRBD2 as D (5 bases). CDR1 is SGHNT and CDR2 is YYREEE in the germline V gene (reference sequence). This CDR3 has 13 amino acids. V was cut by 4 bases and J by 1 base, with 8 bases left in between. The CDR3 here is CASSPSIQETQYF. DNA for the CDR3: TGTGCCAGCAGCCCTAGCATCCAAGAGACCCAGTACTTC.

The CDR3 nucleotides are TGCAGTGCTAGTACCCTAGGCGGAGAGACCCAGTACTTC. Translated: CSASTLGGETQYF. The genes are TRBV20-1 and TRBJ2-5; no clear D. Trimming cost V 3 bases and J 4 bases, with 12 bases left between them. Germline-derived CDR1 and CDR2 are DFQATT and SNEGSKA (reference sequence). The CDR3 is 13 amino acids.

CDR3 loop: CASSVEPGTSGGPLSTDTQYF. In DNA, the CDR3 is TGTGCCAGCAGCGTAGAGCCCGGGACTAGCGGGGGCCCTTTGAGCACAGATACGCAGTATTTT. The J gene is TRBJ2-3, the V gene TRBV9; 14 bases map to TRBD2. CDR3 length: 21 residues. V was pared by 0 bases and J by 0 bases, with 12 bases of the junction left unmatched. From germline, CDR1 is SGDLS and CDR2 YYNGEE. Filled out from reference TRBV9 and TRBJ2-3, the complete variable domain reads DSGVTQTPKHLITATGQRVTLRCSPRSGDLSVYWYQQSLDQGLQFLIQYYNGEERAKGNILERFSAQQFPDLHSELNLSSLELGDSALYFCASSVEPGTSGGPLSTDTQYFGPGTRLTVL.

The chain uses TRBV6-2 or TRBV6-3 and TRBJ2-3; 8 nucleotides align to TRBD2. This CDR3 region has 16 residues. V shed 2 bases and J 3 bases; nucleotides not matched to a gene: 7. Looked up from germline, CDR1 is MNHEY and CDR2 is SVGEGT. CDR3 residues: CASSYTVAGRTDTQYF. The CDR3 DNA is TGTGCCAGCAGTTACACCGTAGCGGGGCGGACAGATACGCAGTATTTT.

The chain has TRBV30 and TRBJ1-6; 7 nucleotides match TRBD1. V was pared by 4 bases and J by 8 bases, with 8 bases of the junction left unmatched. This CDR3 spans 14 amino acids. CDR1 is GTSNPN and CDR2 is SVGIG in the germline V gene (reference sequence). The CDR3 reads CAWNPVTGDSPLHF. The CDR3 nucleotides are TGTGCCTGGAACCCTGTTACAGGGGATTCACCCCTCCACTTT.

This chain connects TRBV9 to TRBJ1-1; D is possibly TRBD1 (5 bases). This CDR3 is built from 15 residues. Trimming cost V 4 bases and J 5 bases, with 18 bases left between them. Germline V lookup: CDR1 SGDLS, CDR2 YYNGEE. DNA for the CDR3: TGTGCCAGCAGCCCCTTTGGGGGGTCGGCAACTGAAGCTTTCTTT. Protein sequence: CASSPFGGSATEAFF.